This T cell receptor (beta chain) was identified during a study of patients and donors after allogeneic stem cell transplantation. TCRdb independently ran MiXCR on the RT-PCR reads; one entry per CDR3 protein. The data hold 150,000 to 200,000 distinct CDR3 sequences, with approximately 24% observed a single time. V was shortened by 1 base and J by 4 bases, with 19 bases between the two germline ends. The CDR3 covers 17 residues. The chain is built from TRBV12-3 or TRBV12-4 and TRBJ1-2; tentatively, D is TRBD1 (5 bases). The receptor's source is a human donor who was either an allogeneic HSCT recipient or a stem cell or donor lymphocyte infusion donor (not recorded which). It is not recorded whose cells these are; they may come from a transplant donor. Sequenced sample: blood, either unsorted or a sorted T cell fraction (not recorded which). The DNA of the CDR3 is TGTGCCAGCAGTTTAGTCTTCCTCCGGGGCCGAATCTATGGCTACACCTTC. The encoded protein is CASSLVFLRGRIYGYTF.